Following are 20 T cell receptor beta chains from one sample sequenced in a study of cytomegalovirus exposure and HLA in healthy donors. The PCR made use of 60 Vbeta and 13 Jbeta primers. Assay: immunoSEQ multiplex PCR; the TCRdb copy retains only in-frame clones and omits some. The data show roughly 190,000 clones, 70% to 80% seen once. Sequenced input: PBMCs. These TCRs come from a woman in her 50s in good health and CMV-seronegative.

The chain recombines TRBV5-1 with TRBJ2-5, with a tentative D call TRBD1 (5 bases). This CDR3 has 12 amino acids. CDR1 is SGHRS and CDR2 is YFSETQ in the germline V gene. V was clipped by 4 bases and J by 11 bases, with 15 bases between them. CDR3 sequence reads: CASSPGKPVQYF. CDR3 DNA sequence: TGCGCCAGCAGCCCAGGGAAGCCTGTGCAGTACTTC.

V is TRBV5-1 and J is TRBJ1-1, with D possibly matching TRBD1 (6 bases). V lost 0 bases and J lost 4, with 13 bases in between. The length of the CDR3 is 15 residues. Per germline, CDR1 SGHRS and CDR2 YFSETQ. This chain's CDR3 is CASSLAQGRATEAFF. The CDR3, as DNA: TGCGCCAGCAGCTTGGCCCAGGGGAGGGCCACTGAAGCTTTCTTT.

This clone appeared a single time. This chain joins TRBV28 and TRBJ1-2; possibly TRBD1 for D (5 bases). Germline assignment: CDR1 MDHEN and CDR2 SYDVKM. The CDR3 loop spans 12 amino acids. Trimming removed 5 bases at V and 5 bases at J, with 9 bases between. For the CDR3, the DNA is TGTGCCAGCAGTCCCCGACAGTATGGCTACACCTTC. This translates into CASSPRQYGYTF.

V and J are TRBV5-6 and TRBJ2-7; 8 nucleotides line up with TRBD1. The CDR3 spans 14 residues. CDR1 and CDR2 (germline): SGHDT, YYEEEE. V gave up 4 bases and J gave up 11 bases; unmatched junction bases: 14. The DNA of the CDR3 is TGTGCCAGCAGCGCTCCGGGACAGGCCCCTCGGGAGTACTTC. Encoded protein: CASSAPGQAPREYF.

The chain combines TRBV19 with TRBJ1-6; D is possibly TRBD1 (6 bases). From germline, CDR1 is LNHDA and CDR2 SQIVND (reference sequence). Trimming took 5 bases from V and 8 from J, leaving 10 bases between them. This CDR3 is 13 amino acids long. The CDR3 sequence is CASSRQADSPLHF. CDR3 DNA: TGTGCCAGTAGTCGACAGGCGGATTCACCCCTCCACTTT.

The chain has TRBV6-5 and TRBJ1-4; the D gene is possibly TRBD1 (6 bases). The germline V and J ends were trimmed by 9 bases and 5 bases, with 16 bases remaining between them. The length of the CDR3 is 14 residues. Germline V gene lookup returns CDR1 MNHEY and CDR2 SVGAGI. DNA of the CDR3: TGTGCCAGTTCGCCGACAGGACAAAATGAAAAACTGTTTTTT. Its translation is CASSPTGQNEKLFF.

The chain has TRBV28 and TRBJ2-1; D unresolved. Germline CDR1 is MDHEN and CDR2 is SYDVKM. V gave up 5 bases and J gave up 6 bases, with 8 bases separating them. The CDR3 extends over 12 amino acids. The CDR3 spells CASSPNSNEQFF. CDR3 DNA sequence: TGTGCCAGCAGTCCTAATTCCAATGAGCAGTTCTTC.

The rearrangement links TRBV14 to TRBJ2-7; a weak D match, TRBD2 (6 bases). CDR3 length: 13 amino acids. V lost 5 bases and J 4 bases, leaving 12 bases between the germline ends. Germline CDR1 is SGHDN and CDR2 is FVKESK. The CDR3 here is CASSGSGGYEQYF. CDR3 coding DNA: TGTGCCAGCAGCGGGTCCGGGGGTTACGAGCAGTACTTC. The full variable domain, with the rest looked up from reference TRBV14 and TRBJ2-7, is EAGVTQFPSHSVIEKGQTVTLRCDPISGHDNLYWYRRVMGKEIKFLLHFVKESKQDESGMPNNRFLAERTGGTYSTLKVQPAELEDSGVYFCASSGSGGYEQYFGPGTRLTVT.

V usage is TRBV19 and J usage is TRBJ1-1, with D tentatively TRBD1 (6 bases). The CDR3 runs to 14 residues. V lost 2 bases and J 4 bases, leaving 11 bases between the germline ends. Germline CDR1 reads LNHDA; CDR2 reads SQIVND (reference sequence). CDR3 nucleotides: TGTGCCAGTAGTATAAGCCAGGGGTCCACTGAAGCTTTCTTT. It translates to CASSISQGSTEAFF.

The chain is built from TRBV7-2 and TRBJ2-1; TRBD2 aligns across 10 bases. The germline CDR1 and CDR2 sequences are SGHTA and FQGNSA. The CDR3 is 16 residues long. V was clipped by 4 bases and J by 4 bases; unmatched bases: 7. The CDR3 reads CASSSTGTSAYNEQFF. The CDR3 DNA reads as TGTGCCAGCAGCTCGACCGGGACTAGCGCTTACAATGAGCAGTTCTTC.

This clone was observed a single time. V is TRBV29-1 and J is TRBJ1-1, with 9 nucleotides matching TRBD1. Germline V CDR1 and CDR2: SQVTM, ANQGSEA. J lost 5 bases, V lost 6 bases, and 7 bases had no gene match. This CDR3 has 13 residues. The chain's CDR3 is CSVRTGAETEAFF. The CDR3 DNA follows: TGCAGCGTGCGGACAGGGGCAGAAACTGAAGCTTTCTTT.

This chain joins TRBV19 and TRBJ2-2; tentative D call: TRBD2 (5 bases). The CDR3 contains 13 residues. Germline loops: CDR1 LNHDA, CDR2 SQIVND (reference sequence). V was shortened by 6 bases and J by 7 bases, with 12 bases between the two germline ends. CDR3 amino acids: CASRERERGELFF. The CDR3 nucleotides are TGTGCCAGTAGGGAGAGGGAGCGCGGGGAGCTGTTTTTT. The variable domain in full, completed from reference TRBV19 and TRBJ2-2, reads DGGITQSPKYLFRKEGQNVTLSCEQNLNHDAMYWYRQDPGQGLRLIYYSQIVNDFQKGDIAEGYSVSREKKESFPLTVTSAQKNPTAFYLCASRERERGELFFGEGSRLTVL.

The V and J genes are TRBV25-1 and TRBJ1-4; 9 bases agree with TRBD1. Germline CDR1 and CDR2: MGHDK and SYGVNS. The CDR3 spans 15 residues. V trimming: 5 bases; J trimming: 8 bases; junction bases outside the gene matches: 9. This CDR3 reads CASSLMGTGKEKLFF. CDR3 DNA: TGTGCCAGCAGTCTTATGGGGACAGGGAAAGAAAAACTGTTTTTT.

The V and J genes are TRBV6-6 and TRBJ2-4, with a weak D call TRBD1 (5 bases). The CDR3 has 15 residues. Germline V gives CDR1 MNHNY, CDR2 SVGAGI (reference sequence). With 6 bases removed from V and 2 bases from J, the gap between germline ends came to 14 bases. The DNA for the CDR3 is TGTGCCAGCAGCCTCAGGGCAGGGTCCAAAAACATTCAGTACTTC. Its translation: CASSLRAGSKNIQYF.

The chain joins TRBV7-2 to TRBJ2-3; weak D call: TRBD1 (6 bases). This CDR3 is built from 13 residues. V shed 5 bases and J shed 9 bases, with 15 bases lying between them. The germline V gene has CDR1 SGHTA and CDR2 FQGNSA. CDR3 in amino acids: CASSPGQIQTQYF. As DNA, the CDR3 is TGTGCCAGCAGCCCAGGACAGATACAGACGCAGTATTTT.

Only a few counts were recorded for this clone. In DNA form, the CDR3 reads TGCGCCAGCACCAGGGGGGAGGAGAACACTGAAGCTTTCTTT. Its protein is CASTRGEENTEAFF. The chain is built from TRBV10-1 and TRBJ1-1; 7 nucleotides line up with TRBD1. The germline gives CDR1 WNHNN, CDR2 SYGVQD (reference sequence). This CDR3 comprises 14 residues. J lost 1 base, V lost 7 bases, and 6 bases had no gene match.

This clone has more than one count but fewer than ten. This chain links TRBV19 with TRBJ1-2, with 9 bases that match TRBD1. There are 14 residues in the CDR3. Germline V gives CDR1 LNHDA, CDR2 SQIVND (reference sequence). The ends lost 5 bases at V and 7 bases at J; junction bases unmatched: 8. The CDR3, as DNA: TGTGCCAGTAGTGGCCGGGACAGGGTCTCTGGCTACACCTTC. Translated: CASSGRDRVSGYTF.

With respect to this clone: A read error may account for a junction end that differs from germline. Other nucleotide sequences in the sample specify the same CDR3. The chain uses TRBV27 and TRBJ2-5; D remains unclear. Looked up from germline, CDR1 is MNHEY and CDR2 is SMNVEV (reference sequence). The CDR3 consists of 15 residues. CDR3 residues: CASSLFKASQETQYF. The CDR3 nucleotides read TGCGCCAGCAGTTTATTCAAGGCTAGTCAAGAGACCCAGTACTTC.

The chain joins TRBV27 to TRBJ2-7, with 7 nucleotides matching TRBD2. Unmatched junction bases numbered 10, after V lost 7 bases and J lost 7 bases. Germline V CDR1 and CDR2: MNHEY, SMNVEV (reference sequence). CDR3 length: 13 residues. In DNA form, the CDR3 reads TGTGCCAGCAAGGGGAGACTAGCTCGGGAGCAGTACTTC. This gives the protein CASKGRLAREQYF.

This chain connects TRBV7-9 to TRBJ2-2; 7 bases are shared with TRBD1. CDR1 and CDR2 (germline): SEHNR, FQNEAQ (reference sequence). Germline trimming cut 5 bases from V and 4 bases from J; bases unmatched to any gene: 10. The CDR3 spans 16 residues. The CDR3 reads CASSPQGPGGTGELFF. In DNA form, the CDR3 reads TGTGCCAGCAGCCCTCAGGGCCCAGGGGGCACCGGGGAGCTGTTTTTT.